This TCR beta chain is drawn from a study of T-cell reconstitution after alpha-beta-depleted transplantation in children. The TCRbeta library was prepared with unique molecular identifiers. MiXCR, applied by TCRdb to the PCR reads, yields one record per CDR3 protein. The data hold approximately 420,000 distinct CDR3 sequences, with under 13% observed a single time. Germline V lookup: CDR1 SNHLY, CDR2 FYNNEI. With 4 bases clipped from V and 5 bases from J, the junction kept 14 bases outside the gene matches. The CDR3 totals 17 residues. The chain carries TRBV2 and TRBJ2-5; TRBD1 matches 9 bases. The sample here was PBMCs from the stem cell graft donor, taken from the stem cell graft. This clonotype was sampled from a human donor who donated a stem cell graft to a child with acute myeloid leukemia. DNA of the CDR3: TGTGCCAGCAGTGGTGTCCGGGACAGGGTCGTCGTCGAGACCCAGTACTTC. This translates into CASSGVRDRVVVETQYF.